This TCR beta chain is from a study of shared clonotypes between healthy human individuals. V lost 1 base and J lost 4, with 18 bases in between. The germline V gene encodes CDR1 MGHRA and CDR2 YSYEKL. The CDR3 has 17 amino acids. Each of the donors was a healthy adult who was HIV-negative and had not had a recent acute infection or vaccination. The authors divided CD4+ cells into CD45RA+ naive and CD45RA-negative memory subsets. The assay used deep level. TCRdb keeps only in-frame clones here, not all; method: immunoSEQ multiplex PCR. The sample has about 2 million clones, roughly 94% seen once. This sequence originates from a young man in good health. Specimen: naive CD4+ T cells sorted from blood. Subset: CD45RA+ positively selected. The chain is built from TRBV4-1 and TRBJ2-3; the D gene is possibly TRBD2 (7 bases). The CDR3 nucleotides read TGCGCCAGCAGCCAAGTTACGGCGGGGGCCTTTGCAGATACGCAGTATTTT. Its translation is CASSQVTAGAFADTQYF.